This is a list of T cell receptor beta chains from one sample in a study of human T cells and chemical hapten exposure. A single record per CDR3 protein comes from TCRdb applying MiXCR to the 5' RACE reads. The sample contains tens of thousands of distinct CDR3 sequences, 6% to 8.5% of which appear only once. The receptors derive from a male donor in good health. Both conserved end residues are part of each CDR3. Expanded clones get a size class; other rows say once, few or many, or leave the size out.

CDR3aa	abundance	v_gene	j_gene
CASSLLGSGSTDTQYF	few	TRBV6-5	TRBJ2-3
CASSFGAGAGVNTEAFF	once	TRBV12-3/TRBV12-4	TRBJ1-1
CSVGLNTDTQYF	-	TRBV29-1	TRBJ2-3
CASKPPGGGRSGEQFF	few	TRBV12-3/TRBV12-4	TRBJ2-1
CASSLVGDEQFF	many	TRBV7-9	TRBJ2-1
CASSEQSFSGANVLTF	-	TRBV19	TRBJ2-6
CASSPRLATTDTQYF	many	TRBV12-3/TRBV12-4	TRBJ2-3
CATSDTDTQYF	many	TRBV24-1	TRBJ2-3
CSVEDRGAYEQYF	-	TRBV29-1	TRBJ2-7
CATSRVPDRGLTDTQYF	few	TRBV15	TRBJ2-3
CASTAPTGYGYTF	-	TRBV12-3/TRBV12-4	TRBJ1-2
CSARVPGQPATNEKLFF	-	TRBV20-1	TRBJ1-4
CASSPPGRGAYEQYF	-	TRBV7-2	TRBJ2-7
CAISPGLPPNEQFF	many	TRBV10-3	TRBJ2-1
CASSAGNSGGSYNEQFF	many	TRBV9	TRBJ2-1
CASSFGGTRYEQYF	many	TRBV7-2	TRBJ2-7
CASSLDRGNTGELFF	few	TRBV5-1	TRBJ2-2
CASSLDLREQFF	few	TRBV12-3/TRBV12-4	TRBJ2-1
CSVKEDRGHEQYF	many	TRBV29-1	TRBJ2-7
CASSLERGREAFF	few	TRBV7-6	TRBJ1-1
CASSYDGTSGNHTQYF	many	TRBV6-7	TRBJ2-3
CASSIRTSEEDTQYF	many	TRBV4-2	TRBJ2-3
CASSSLPGVQGIHTDTQYF	many	TRBV6-6	TRBJ2-3
CASSLMGGRAVNEQFF	many	TRBV12-3/TRBV12-4	TRBJ2-1
CASSRASPGMKEKLFF	many	TRBV4-1	TRBJ1-4
CASSSPDRRNTIYF	few	TRBV7-9	TRBJ1-3